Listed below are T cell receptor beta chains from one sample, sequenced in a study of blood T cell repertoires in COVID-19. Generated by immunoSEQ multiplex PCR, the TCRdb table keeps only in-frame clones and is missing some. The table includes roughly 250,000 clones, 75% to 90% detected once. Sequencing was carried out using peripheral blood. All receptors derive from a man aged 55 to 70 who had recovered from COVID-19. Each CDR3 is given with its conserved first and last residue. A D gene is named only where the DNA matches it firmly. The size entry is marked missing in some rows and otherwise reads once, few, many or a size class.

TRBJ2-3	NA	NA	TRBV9	TGTGCCAGCAGCGGCCCGGTTCGGACAGATACGCAGTATTTT	CASSGPVRTDTQYF
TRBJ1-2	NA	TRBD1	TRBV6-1	TGTGCCAGCAGTGAAGCCCAGGGGGGCTATGGCTACACCTTC	CASSEAQGGYGYTF
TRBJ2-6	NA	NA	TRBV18	TGTGCCAGCTCACCAACCGGAGATTTATCTGGGGCCAACGTCCTGACTTTC	CASSPTGDLSGANVLTF
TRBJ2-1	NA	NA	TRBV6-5	TGTGCCAGCAGTCGGGACTTACGCTCCTACAATGAGCAGTTCTTC	CASSRDLRSYNEQFF
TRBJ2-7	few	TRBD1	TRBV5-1	TGCGCCAGCAGCTCGACAGGGGCGGCCTACGAGCAGTACTTC	CASSSTGAAYEQYF
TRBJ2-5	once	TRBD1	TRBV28	TGTGCCAGCAGTTCACCCGAATGGGCAGGGGGCCTGGAGACCCAGTACTTC	CASSSPEWAGGLETQYF
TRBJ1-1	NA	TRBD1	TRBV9	TGTGCCAGCAGCGTAGAGGGGGACAGGTTTTTAACTGAAGCTTTCTTT	CASSVEGDRFLTEAFF
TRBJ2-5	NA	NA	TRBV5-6	TGTGCCAGCAGCGGAGGACAGCCCCGGGAGACCCAGTACTTC	CASSGGQPRETQYF
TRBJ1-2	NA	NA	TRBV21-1	TGTGCCAGCAGCAAACCAGAGGGTGGGTCCGGCTACACCTTC	CASSKPEGGSGYTF
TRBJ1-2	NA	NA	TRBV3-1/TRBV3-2	TGTGCCAGCAGCCCCTGGGGCACCAACTATGGCTACACCTTC	CASSPWGTNYGYTF
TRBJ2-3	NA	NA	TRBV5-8	TGTGCCAGCAGCGACAGCTACAGCACAGATACGCAGTATTTT	CASSDSYSTDTQYF
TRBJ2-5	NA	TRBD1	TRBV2	TGTGCCAGCAGTGAAGGGACAGGGTTTCAAGAGACCCAGTACTTC	CASSEGTGFQETQYF
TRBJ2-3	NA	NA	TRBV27	TGTGCCAGCACCCAGGGGAGGGCAGGAGATACGCAGTATTTT	CASTQGRAGDTQYF
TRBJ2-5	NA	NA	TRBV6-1	TGTGCCAGCAGTGAATATAGGGGCCTAAGAGAGACCCAGTACTTC	CASSEYRGLRETQYF
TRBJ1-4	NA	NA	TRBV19	TGTGCCAGCAGTTTCGGTGGTGAAAAACTGTTTTTT	CASSFGGEKLFF
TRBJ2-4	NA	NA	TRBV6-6	TGTGCCAGCAGCAACGCCGAGACACTAAACATTCAGTACTTC	CASSNAETLNIQYF
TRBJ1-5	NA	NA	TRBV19	TGTGCCAGTAGTACACCCCGCGGGGCTAAAAGGAGTCAGCCCCAGCATTTT	CASSTPRGAKRSQPQHF
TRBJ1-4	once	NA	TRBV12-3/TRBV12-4	TGTGCCAGCAGTTACAGGGCGGGAAAACTGTTTTTT	CASSYRAGKLFF
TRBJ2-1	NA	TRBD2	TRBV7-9	TGTGCCAGCAGCTTTCGACTAGCGGGGCTCTCCTACAATGAGCAGTTCTTC	CASSFRLAGLSYNEQFF
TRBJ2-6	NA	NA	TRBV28	TGTGCCAGCAGGGTACCTTCGGGCTCTGGGGCCAACGTCCTGACTTTC	CASRVPSGSGANVLTF
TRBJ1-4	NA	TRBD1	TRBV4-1	TGCGCCAGCAGCCACCGGACAGGGGGCGAAAAACTGTTTTTT	CASSHRTGGEKLFF
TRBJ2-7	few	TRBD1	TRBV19	TGTGCCAGTAGTCCATGGGGACAGGGGGCCCCCTACGAGCAGTACTTC	CASSPWGQGAPYEQYF
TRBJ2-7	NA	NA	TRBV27	TGTGCCAGCAGTCTCAAGAGCTCCTACGAGCAGTACTTC	CASSLKSSYEQYF
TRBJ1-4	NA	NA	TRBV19	TGTGCCAGTAGTATAATGGGGCCAGGTACTAATGAAAAACTGTTTTTT	CASSIMGPGTNEKLFF
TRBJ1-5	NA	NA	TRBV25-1	TGTGCCAGCCCTTTCGGTCAGCCCCAGCATTTT	CASPFGQPQHF
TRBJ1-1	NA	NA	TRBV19	TGTGCCAGTACCAGGGGCGGGGGCAGGGGGAACACTGAAGCTTTCTTT	CASTRGGGRGNTEAFF
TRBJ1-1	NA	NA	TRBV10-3	TGTGCCACCATGGGCGGGGGCATGAACACTGAAGCTTTCTTT	CATMGGGMNTEAFF
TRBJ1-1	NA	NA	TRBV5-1	TGCGCCAGCAGCTTGGAACAGGGCCCCCTGTACACTGAAGCTTTCTTT	CASSLEQGPLYTEAFF
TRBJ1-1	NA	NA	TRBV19	TGTGCCAGTAGTATAGATCGGACAAGATCGGCTTTCTTT	CASSIDRTRSAFF
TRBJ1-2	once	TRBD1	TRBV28	TGTGCCAGCAGTTTCCGGACAGGTGGAGGCTACACCTTC	CASSFRTGGGYTF
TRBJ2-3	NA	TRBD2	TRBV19	TGTGCCAGTAGTATAGCCCCTAGCGGGGGGGCGGATACGCAGTATTTT	CASSIAPSGGADTQYF
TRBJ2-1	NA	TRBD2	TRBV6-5	TGTGCCAGCGATAAAGCGGGGGGGCCGAGAAATGAGCAGTTCTTC	CASDKAGGPRNEQFF
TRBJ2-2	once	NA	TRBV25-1	TGTGCCAGCAGTGATCTTGTGACAGGCCGAGGATCCGGGGAGCTGTTTTTT	CASSDLVTGRGSGELFF
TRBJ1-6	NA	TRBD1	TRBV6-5	TGTGCCAGCAGCCGGGACAGGGGACGTTCACCCCTCCACTTT	CASSRDRGRSPLHF
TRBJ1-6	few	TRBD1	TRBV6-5	TGTGCCAGCAGTTCCCTAGACAGGGAGATGCTCCACTTT	CASSSLDREMLHF
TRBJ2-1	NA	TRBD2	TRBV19	TGTGCCAGTAGTTCTAGCGGGGGGGCCTTCTATGAGCAGTTCTTC	CASSSSGGAFYEQFF
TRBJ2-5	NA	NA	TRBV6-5	TGTGCCCAGCCAGGAGGTAAAGAGACCCAGTACTTC	CAQPGGKETQYF
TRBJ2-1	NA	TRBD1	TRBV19	TGTGCCAGTGAAGAGGCAGGGGGCACGAATGAGCAGTTCTTC	CASEEAGGTNEQFF
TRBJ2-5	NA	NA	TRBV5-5	TGTGCCAGCAGCCCGAACAGGGAGACCCAGTACTTC	CASSPNRETQYF
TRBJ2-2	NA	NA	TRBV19	TGTGCCAGTAGTCCGACAGGCTGGGAGCTGTTTTTT	CASSPTGWELFF
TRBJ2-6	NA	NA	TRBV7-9	TGTGCCAGCAGCTTAGCCAGGGGATATGGGGCCAACGTCCTGACTTTC	CASSLARGYGANVLTF